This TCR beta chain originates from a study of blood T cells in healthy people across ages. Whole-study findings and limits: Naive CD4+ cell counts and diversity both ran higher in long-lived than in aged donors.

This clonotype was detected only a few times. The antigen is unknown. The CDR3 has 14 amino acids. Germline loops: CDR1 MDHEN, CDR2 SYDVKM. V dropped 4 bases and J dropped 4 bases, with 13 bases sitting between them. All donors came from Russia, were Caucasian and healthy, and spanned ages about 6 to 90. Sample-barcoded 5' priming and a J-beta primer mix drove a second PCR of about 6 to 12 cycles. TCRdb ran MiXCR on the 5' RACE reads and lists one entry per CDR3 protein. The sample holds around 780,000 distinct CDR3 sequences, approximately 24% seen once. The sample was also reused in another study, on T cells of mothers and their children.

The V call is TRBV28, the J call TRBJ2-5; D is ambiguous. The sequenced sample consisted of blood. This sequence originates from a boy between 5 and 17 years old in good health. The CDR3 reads CASSSRAAVETQYF. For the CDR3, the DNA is TGTGCCAGCAGTTCCCGCGCGGCGGTAGAGACCCAGTACTTC.